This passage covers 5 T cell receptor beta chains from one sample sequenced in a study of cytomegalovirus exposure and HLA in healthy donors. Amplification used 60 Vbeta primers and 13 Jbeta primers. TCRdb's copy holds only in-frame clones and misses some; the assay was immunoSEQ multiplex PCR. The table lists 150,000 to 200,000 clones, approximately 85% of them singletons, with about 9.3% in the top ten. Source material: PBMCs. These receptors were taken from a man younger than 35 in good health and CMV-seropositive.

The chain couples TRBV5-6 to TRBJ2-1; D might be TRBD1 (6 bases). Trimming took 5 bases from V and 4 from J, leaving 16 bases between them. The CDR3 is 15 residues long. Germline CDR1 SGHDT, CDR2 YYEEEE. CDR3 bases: TGTGCCAGCAGGCAGGGGACCAACTGGTACAATGAGCAGTTCTTC. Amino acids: CASRQGTNWYNEQFF.

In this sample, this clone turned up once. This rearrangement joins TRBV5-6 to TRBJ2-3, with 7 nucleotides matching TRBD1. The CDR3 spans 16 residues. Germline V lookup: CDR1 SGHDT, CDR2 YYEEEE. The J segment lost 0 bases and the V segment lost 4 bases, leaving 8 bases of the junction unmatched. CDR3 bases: TGTGCCAGCAGCCCACAGGGGAGAACAAGCACAGATACGCAGTATTTT. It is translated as CASSPQGRTSTDTQYF.

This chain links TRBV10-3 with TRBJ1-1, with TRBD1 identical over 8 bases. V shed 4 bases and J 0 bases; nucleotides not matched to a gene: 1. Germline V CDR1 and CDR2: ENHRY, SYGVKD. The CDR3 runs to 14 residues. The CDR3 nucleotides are TGTGCCATCAGTGGACAGGGGATGAACACTGAAGCTTTCTTT. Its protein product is CAISGQGMNTEAFF.

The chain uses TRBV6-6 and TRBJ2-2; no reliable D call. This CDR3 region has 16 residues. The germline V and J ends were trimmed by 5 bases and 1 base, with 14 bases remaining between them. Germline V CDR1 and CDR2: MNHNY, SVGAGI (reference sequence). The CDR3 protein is CASSMPINLNTGELFF. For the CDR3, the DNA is TGTGCCAGCAGTATGCCGATCAACTTGAACACCGGGGAGCTGTTTTTT.

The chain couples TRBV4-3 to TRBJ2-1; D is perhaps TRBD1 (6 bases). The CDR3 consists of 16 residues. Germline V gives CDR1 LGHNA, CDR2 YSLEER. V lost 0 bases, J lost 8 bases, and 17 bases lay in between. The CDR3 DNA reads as TGCGCCAGCAGCCAAGAATTCGCCTGGGCAGGGGATGAGCAGTTCTTC. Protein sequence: CASSQEFAWAGDEQFF.